These T cell receptor beta chains were read from a single sample in a study of blood T cell repertoires in COVID-19. Method: immunoSEQ multiplex PCR; TCRdb's copy keeps in-frame clones and lacks some. Of more than 100,000 clones listed, about 81% are singletons. Sequencing was performed on PBMCs or T cells enriched from blood (not recorded which). These receptors were collected from a middle-aged man with acute COVID-19. The CDR3 runs from the conserved cysteine through the conserved F or W. A D gene is named only where the DNA matches it firmly. Size tells how often a clone was seen (once, few, many) or the class of an expanded clone, and some rows leave it out.

TRBJ1-1,TRBV11-2,NA,TRBD1,TGTGCCAGCAGTTCGTCGCGACAGGGGAACACTGAAGCTTTCTTT,CASSSSRQGNTEAFF
TRBJ2-3,TRBV5-1,NA,TRBD1,TGCGCCAGCAGCTTGGAGGGACAGAGTACAGATACGCAGTATTTT,CASSLEGQSTDTQYF
TRBJ1-2,TRBV10-1,NA,NA,TGCGCCAGACCACCGGGAGCCCTTAACTATGGCTACACCTTC,CARPPGALNYGYTF
TRBJ2-7,TRBV6-1,NA,TRBD1,TGTGCCAGCAGTGAAGGAGACAGGGCGCATTACGAGCAGTACTTC,CASSEGDRAHYEQYF
TRBJ2-7,TRBV11-3,NA,TRBD1,TGTGCCAGCAGCTTGGGACAGGGGGCCTTCTACGAGCAGTACTTC,CASSLGQGAFYEQYF
TRBJ2-1,TRBV19,once,TRBD2,TGTGCCAGTAGTACGGGACTAGCGTCCACCAAGGCGTTCACTGAGCAGTTCTTC,CASSTGLASTKAFTEQFF
TRBJ1-5,TRBV28,NA,NA,TGTGCCAGCAGTCATCGGGTAGTCTCCCAGCATTTT,CASSHRVVSQHF
TRBJ1-1,TRBV19,NA,NA,TGTGCCAGCGGTCAGGGGTACACTGAAGCTTTCTTT,CASGQGYTEAFF
TRBJ1-1,TRBV5-1,NA,TRBD1,TGCGCCAGCAGCCCCCACCTTGGACAGGGAACCACTGAAGCTTTCTTT,CASSPHLGQGTTEAFF
TRBJ1-6,TRBV6-5,NA,TRBD1,TGTGCCAGTGCCGGGACAGGGGGTTCACCCCTCCACTTT,CASAGTGGSPLHF
TRBJ2-2,TRBV5-1,NA,NA,TGCGCCAGCAGCTTAAGGGGTGACACCGGGGAGCTGTTTTTT,CASSLRGDTGELFF
TRBJ2-1,TRBV5-8,NA,TRBD1,TGTGCCAGCAGCTTGGGTCAGGGGGTTCTCAATGAGCAGTTCTTC,CASSLGQGVLNEQFF
TRBJ2-7,TRBV3-1/TRBV3-2,NA,TRBD2,TGTGCCAGCAGCCAAGTCGGGGGGGTTACCTACGAGCAGTACTTC,CASSQVGGVTYEQYF
TRBJ2-1,TRBV29-1,NA,NA,TGCAGCGCCGAGCGGCGGTACTACAATGAGCAGTTCTTC,CSAERRYYNEQFF
TRBJ2-5,TRBV9,NA,NA,TGTGCCAGCAGCCCAGGCAGGGGAGAGACCCAGTACTTC,CASSPGRGETQYF
TRBJ2-5,TRBV9,NA,NA,TGTGCCAGCAGCGTAGAAGGGGGAGGGTACGAGACCCAGTACTTC,CASSVEGGGYETQYF
TRBJ1-5,TRBV28,NA,NA,TGTGCCTGTCGGGGGTCGGATCAGCCCCAGCATTTT,CACRGSDQPQHF
TRBJ1-5,TRBV6-5,NA,TRBD1,TGTGCCAGCGGGACCGGACAGGGCAATCAGCCCCAGCATTTT,CASGTGQGNQPQHF
TRBJ2-7,TRBV5-4,NA,TRBD1,TGTGCCAGCAGCCCAGGGGGCCTTAACTACGAGCAGTACTTC,CASSPGGLNYEQYF
TRBJ2-7,TRBV2,NA,TRBD2,TGTGCCAGCATTTTCGGGAGGTACGAGCAGTACTTC,CASIFGRYEQYF
TRBJ2-1,TRBV23-1,NA,TRBD1,TGCGCCAGCAGTACCCCATCCGGGACAGGGTTCGAGAATGAGCAGTTCTTC,CASSTPSGTGFENEQFF
TRBJ1-6,TRBV20-1,NA,TRBD1,TGCAGTGCTAGTAGGGGGGACAGGGGCTCCTTTTCACCCCTCCACTTT,CSASRGDRGSFSPLHF
TRBJ2-7,TRBV5-1,NA,NA,TGCGCCAGCAGCCCCGCGCAGGGCCTCTCCTACGAGCAGTACTTC,CASSPAQGLSYEQYF
TRBJ1-3,TRBV19,NA,NA,TGTGCCAGTAGTGCAACCCGAGCCCTCTCTGGAAACACCATATATTTT,CASSATRALSGNTIYF
TRBJ1-5,TRBV10-3,NA,NA,TGTGCCGTCTCGGGGGGCGAACAACAGCCCCAGCATTTT,CAVSGGEQQPQHF
TRBJ2-7,TRBV6-4,medium-sized,TRBD2,TGTGCCAGCAGCGTCGCAGCGGGAGCAGGCCGGGAGCAGTACTTC,CASSVAAGAGREQYF
TRBJ1-1,TRBV12-3/TRBV12-4,NA,NA,TGTGCCAGCAGCCTACCACGGAGTGAAGCTTTCTTT,CASSLPRSEAFF
TRBJ1-1,TRBV27,NA,TRBD1,TGTGCCAGCAGGGACAGGGGGAGAACTGAAGCTTTCTTT,CASRDRGRTEAFF
TRBJ2-1,TRBV24-1,NA,TRBD2,TGTGCCACCAGTGATTTGACTAGCGGGGTTACCTACAATGAGCAGTTCTTC,CATSDLTSGVTYNEQFF
TRBJ2-2,TRBV3-1/TRBV3-2,NA,TRBD2,TGTGCCAGCAGCCAACCGGGACTAGGACGGACCGGGGAGCTGTTTTTT,CASSQPGLGRTGELFF
TRBJ2-2,TRBV7-6,NA,TRBD2,TGTGCCAGCAGCTTAGCGGGACCGGGACTAGGAGTGGCCGGGGAGCTGTTTTTT,CASSLAGPGLGVAGELFF
TRBJ1-2,TRBV9,once,NA,TGTGCCAGCAGCCAACTAGCCGGGAGCCAGACGGGCTACACCTTC,CASSQLAGSQTGYTF
TRBJ2-7,TRBV5-1,few,NA,TGCGCCAGCAGCCCGGGGGACAGCTCCTACGAGCAGTACTTC,CASSPGDSSYEQYF
TRBJ1-2,TRBV2,NA,NA,TGTGCCAGCAGTGAAAGGAGACAGCCCTATGGCTACACCTTC,CASSERRQPYGYTF
TRBJ1-6,TRBV3-1/TRBV3-2,NA,TRBD1,TGTGCCAGCAGCCAGGGACAGGGGGTAAATTCACCCCTCCACTTT,CASSQGQGVNSPLHF
TRBJ2-5,TRBV11-2,NA,TRBD1,TGTGCCAGCAGCTTAAGGAAGGGGGCGGAACGGGAGACCCAGTACTTC,CASSLRKGAERETQYF
TRBJ1-3,TRBV2,NA,NA,TGTGCCAGTCTCCAGGGGTCCGGAAACACCATATATTTT,CASLQGSGNTIYF
TRBJ2-1,TRBV5-8,NA,TRBD2,TGTGCCAGCATCCCTAGCGGGCGCCTTCTAAATGAGCAGTTCTTC,CASIPSGRLLNEQFF
TRBJ1-2,TRBV19,NA,NA,TGTGCCAGTAGACGGCAGGGAGGAGCAGGCTACACCTTC,CASRRQGGAGYTF
TRBJ1-2,TRBV10-3,NA,TRBD1,TGTGCCATCAGTGAGCAGGGGGCTTTAAATGGCTACACCTTC,CAISEQGALNGYTF
TRBJ1-1,TRBV10-2,NA,NA,TGCGCCAGCATGGTAGCGGTGAACACTGAAGCTTTCTTT,CASMVAVNTEAFF
TRBJ2-7,TRBV30,NA,NA,TGTGCCTGGAGTGAGAGGCTTTCCTACGAGCAGTACTTC,CAWSERLSYEQYF
TRBJ2-3,TRBV9,NA,TRBD2,TGTGCCAGCAGCGTAGTAGCGGGAGGAACAGATACGCAGTATTTT,CASSVVAGGTDTQYF
TRBJ2-7,TRBV15,NA,TRBD2,TGTGCCACCAGCAGGTCCGGGACTAGCGGGGCCTACGAGCAGTACTTC,CATSRSGTSGAYEQYF
TRBJ1-3,TRBV18,NA,TRBD1,TGTGCCAGCTCACCACGGACAGGGGGGAATGGAAACACCATATATTTT,CASSPRTGGNGNTIYF
TRBJ2-1,TRBV10-1,NA,TRBD2,TGCGCCAGCTCTGCCGGGACTATCAATGAGCAGTTCTTC,CASSAGTINEQFF
TRBJ1-2,TRBV3-1/TRBV3-2,once,NA,TGTGCCAGCAGTGGCAGTAACTATGGCTACACCTTC,CASSGSNYGYTF
TRBJ2-3,TRBV7-9,NA,NA,TGTGCCAGCAGGTCCGGAGATACGCAGTATTTT,CASRSGDTQYF
TRBJ2-3,TRBV2,NA,TRBD2,TGTGCCAGCAATTCTCAGGGGCTAGCGGGAGATACGCAGTATTTT,CASNSQGLAGDTQYF
TRBJ1-4,TRBV24-1,NA,NA,TGTGCCACCAGTGTTGCCAGGGGAAAGGGTGAAAAACTGTTTTTT,CATSVARGKGEKLFF
TRBJ1-4,TRBV6-5,NA,TRBD1,TGTGCCAGCAGTCTCCGACAGGGGGCGGATGAAAAACTGTTTTTT,CASSLRQGADEKLFF
TRBJ2-2,TRBV12-5,NA,NA,TGTGCTAGTGGCCAAGTGCTTGACAGGTCGAACACCGGGGAGCTGTTTTTT,CASGQVLDRSNTGELFF
TRBJ2-3,TRBV7-2,NA,TRBD1,TGTGCCAGCAGTCGTCGCCGGGACAGGGGGGCAGATACGCAGTATTTT,CASSRRRDRGADTQYF
TRBJ1-2,TRBV5-4,NA,NA,TGTGCCAGCAGCTTGAAGGGGGGGCAAGGGGGCTACACCTTC,CASSLKGGQGGYTF
TRBJ1-2,TRBV4-2,NA,NA,TGTGCCAGCAGCCCGAATATCAGGGAGGCTAACTATGGCTACACCTTC,CASSPNIREANYGYTF
TRBJ2-7,TRBV7-9,NA,NA,TGTGCCAGCAGTTGGGGCCAGAGCTCCTACGAGCAGTACTTC,CASSWGQSSYEQYF
TRBJ1-5,TRBV9,once,TRBD1,TGTGCCAGCAGCGTAGACGTCAGGGGGCATCATCAGCCCCAGCATTTT,CASSVDVRGHHQPQHF
TRBJ1-3,TRBV3-1/TRBV3-2,NA,NA,TGTGCCAGCAGCCTTGGACAGATCTCTGGAAACACCATATATTTT,CASSLGQISGNTIYF
TRBJ1-1,TRBV18,NA,NA,TGTGCCAGCTCACCCGACCAGGGGATAGTGCCTGAAGCTTTCTTT,CASSPDQGIVPEAFF
TRBJ1-1,TRBV7-2,few,TRBD1,TGTGCCAGCAGCTCCTCCGGGACAGCTATTGAAGCTTTCTTT,CASSSSGTAIEAFF